A selection of T cell receptor beta chains follows, all from one sample in a study of beta chain features in type 1 diabetes. The data were produced by immunoSEQ multiplex PCR, yet TCRdb's version contains in-frame clones alone and is incomplete. Of approximately 250,000 clones listed, approximately 25% were seen once; the top ten hold approximately 0.011%. The sequencing sample was made of naive CD4+ T cells from blood. Receptors originate from a woman aged 25 to 39 with type 1 diabetes. CDR3s include the opening cysteine and the closing phenylalanine or tryptophan. A D gene is named only where the DNA matches it firmly. The size entry is marked missing in some rows and otherwise reads once, few, many or a size class.

d_call j_call clone_size v_call cdr3_aa cdr3_nt
. TRBJ2-6 few TRBV7-9 CASGTETGANVLTF TGTGCCAGCGGCACCGAAACTGGGGCCAACGTCCTGACTTTC
. TRBJ2-6 . TRBV7-9 CASSPTGSGANVLTF TGTGCCAGCAGCCCAACAGGCTCTGGGGCCAACGTCCTGACTTTC
TRBD1 TRBJ2-2 few TRBV29-1 CSASSFTGGMGAGELFF TGCAGCGCGTCGTCCTTTACAGGGGGCATGGGGGCCGGGGAGCTGTTTTTT
TRBD1 TRBJ2-1 few TRBV7-3 CASSNSGTGNNEQFF TGTGCCAGCAGCAACTCCGGGACAGGGAACAATGAGCAGTTCTTC
. TRBJ2-7 . TRBV18 CASSPLDQDSYEQYF TGTGCCAGCTCACCACTTGATCAGGACTCCTACGAGCAGTACTTC
TRBD1 TRBJ2-7 . TRBV7-9 CASSFDRGRSYEQYF TGTGCCAGCAGCTTTGACAGGGGGCGATCCTACGAGCAGTACTTC
. TRBJ2-5 few TRBV9 CASSGRQVQGTQYF TGTGCCAGCAGCGGACGACAGGTTCAAGGAACCCAGTACTTC
. TRBJ1-5 . TRBV18 CASSPRQGKNQPQHF TGTGCCAGCTCACCACGGCAGGGAAAGAATCAGCCCCAGCATTTT
. TRBJ1-3 . TRBV18 CASSSDRSSGNTIYF TGTGCCAGCTCATCCGACAGGTCCTCTGGAAACACCATATATTTT
. TRBJ1-2 . TRBV2 CASSETREPYGYTF TGTGCCAGCAGTGAAACGAGGGAGCCCTATGGCTACACCTTC
TRBD1 TRBJ2-2 few TRBV28 CASSLPLPPGGKGTGELFF TGTGCCAGCAGTTTACCCCTTCCTCCAGGGGGAAAGGGCACCGGGGAGCTGTTTTTT
. TRBJ1-5 . TRBV29-1 CSVVAGAGQPQHF TGCAGCGTTGTGGCAGGGGCGGGTCAGCCCCAGCATTTT
. TRBJ2-3 . TRBV11-2 CASSLADTQYF TGTGCCAGCAGCTTAGCGGATACGCAGTATTTT
. TRBJ2-5 . TRBV7-9 CASSLIRDPYF TGTGCCAGCAGCTTAATCAGGGATCCTTACTTC
. TRBJ1-5 few TRBV29-1 CSVREDSYSNQPQHF TGCAGCGTTCGAGAGGACAGCTATAGCAATCAGCCCCAGCATTTT
TRBD1 TRBJ1-5 few TRBV30 CAWSPDRGNQPQHF TGTGCCTGGAGTCCGGACAGGGGCAATCAGCCCCAGCATTTT
. TRBJ2-1 few TRBV29-1 CSGYSDTAGNEQFF TGCAGCGGATACAGCGACACAGCGGGCAATGAGCAGTTCTTC
. TRBJ2-3 few TRBV29-1 CSVSGRTDTDTQYF TGCAGCGTGTCCGGGAGGACAGACACAGATACGCAGTATTTT
TRBD2 TRBJ2-1 . TRBV5-1 CASSWGLAGIYNEQFF TGCGCCAGCAGCTGGGGACTAGCGGGAATATACAATGAGCAGTTCTTC
TRBD1 TRBJ2-7 . TRBV30 CALTPGQAEIGTYEQYF TGTGCCTTGACACCGGGACAGGCCGAAATTGGGACCTACGAGCAGTACTTC
TRBD1 TRBJ2-7 few TRBV7-9 CASSLRQGRDYEQYF TGTGCCAGCAGCTTACGACAGGGACGGGACTACGAGCAGTACTTC
. TRBJ2-3 . TRBV5-1 CASSHDRDSLSFDTQYF TGCGCCAGCAGCCATGACCGGGACTCGCTGTCATTTGATACGCAGTATTTT
. TRBJ1-1 few TRBV4-2 CASSQVSQGYTEAFF TGTGCCAGCAGCCAAGTCTCCCAGGGATACACTGAAGCTTTCTTT
TRBD1 TRBJ1-5 . TRBV30 CAWSVGQGDQPQHF TGTGCCTGGAGTGTAGGACAGGGAGATCAGCCCCAGCATTTT
. TRBJ1-2 . TRBV4-1 CASSRSLQQDYGYTF TGCGCCAGCAGCCGATCATTGCAGCAGGACTATGGCTACACCTTC
. TRBJ1-1 . TRBV20-1 CSAGHTEAFF TGCAGTGCTGGCCACACTGAAGCTTTCTTT
. TRBJ2-5 . TRBV29-1 CSLQTGITAETQYF TGCAGCCTTCAGACAGGAATTACCGCGGAGACCCAGTACTTC
TRBD2 TRBJ2-3 few TRBV7-8 CASSSRLAGRSWGTDTQYF TGTGCCAGCAGCTCCCGACTAGCGGGCCGCAGTTGGGGCACAGATACGCAGTATTTT
TRBD2 TRBJ2-7 few TRBV6-5 CASSPRTSGSYEQYF TGTGCCAGCAGCCCTAGGACTAGCGGGAGTTACGAGCAGTACTTC
. TRBJ2-5 few TRBV10-3 CAIRPQGSETQYF TGTGCCATCAGGCCGCAGGGAAGCGAGACCCAGTACTTC
. TRBJ2-1 . TRBV9 CASSVMSGRSYNEQFF TGTGCCAGCAGCGTCATGAGCGGCCGCTCCTACAATGAGCAGTTCTTC
. TRBJ2-3 . TRBV14 CASSKDGLTDTQYF TGTGCCAGCAGTAAGGACGGACTCACAGATACGCAGTATTTT
TRBD1 TRBJ2-5 . TRBV28 CASASGQGFQETQYF TGTGCCAGCGCCTCGGGACAGGGGTTCCAAGAGACCCAGTACTTC
TRBD2 TRBJ2-3 few TRBV6-6 CASRSAGGTDTQYF TGTGCCAGCAGATCAGCGGGAGGTACAGATACGCAGTATTTT
. TRBJ2-3 few TRBV28 CASSSSLLQGIGTDTQYF TGTGCCAGCAGTTCGTCCCTCCTACAGGGTATTGGTACAGATACGCAGTATTTT
TRBD2 TRBJ2-1 . TRBV7-9 CASSLALAGEAFDEQFF TGTGCCAGCAGCTTAGCCTTAGCGGGAGAGGCCTTCGATGAGCAGTTCTTC
. TRBJ1-1 few TRBV5-4 CASSLSQGNTEAFF TGTGCCAGCAGCTTGTCTCAGGGGAACACTGAAGCTTTCTTT
TRBD2 TRBJ2-5 . TRBV2 CASRGRGLAGNSQETQYF TGTGCCAGCAGGGGGAGGGGACTAGCGGGGAACAGCCAAGAGACCCAGTACTTC
TRBD2 TRBJ2-7 . TRBV30 CAWRVTSGSVYEQYF TGTGCCTGGAGGGTGACTAGCGGGAGCGTCTACGAGCAGTACTTC
TRBD1 TRBJ2-6 . TRBV30 CAWSVRDRGRSGANVLTF TGTGCCTGGAGTGTAAGGGACAGGGGACGCTCTGGGGCCAACGTCCTGACTTTC
TRBD1 TRBJ2-7 . TRBV9 CASSVGTGRIYEQYF TGTGCCAGCAGCGTAGGGACAGGACGCATCTACGAGCAGTACTTC
TRBD2 TRBJ2-7 . TRBV6-5 CASSYGGAGVSYEQYF TGTGCCAGCAGTTACGGTGGAGCGGGAGTCTCCTACGAGCAGTACTTC
. TRBJ1-1 . TRBV5-6 CASSLGLMNTEAFF TGTGCCAGCAGCTTGGGACTAATGAACACTGAAGCTTTCTTT
. TRBJ2-7 . TRBV4-1 CASSRARETPSGFYEQYF TGCGCCAGCAGCCGAGCACGGGAGACCCCGTCGGGATTCTACGAGCAGTACTTC
TRBD2 TRBJ2-1 few TRBV30 CAWSVTLAGGNEQFF TGTGCCTGGAGTGTCACCCTAGCGGGAGGCAATGAGCAGTTCTTC
TRBD1 TRBJ2-7 . TRBV7-9 CASSLRDREQPGEQYF TGTGCCAGCAGCTTGAGGGACAGAGAGCAGCCGGGGGAGCAGTACTTC
TRBD1 TRBJ2-7 . TRBV28 CASRQGALEQYF TGTGCCAGCAGACAGGGGGCTCTGGAGCAGTACTTC
. TRBJ2-1 . TRBV28 CASSLSGYEQFF TGTGCCAGCAGTTTATCGGGTTATGAGCAGTTCTTC